A single sample gave rise to the 8 T cell receptor beta chains below, sequenced in a study of CD8+ T cells in alopecia areata. Treatment: oral pan-JAK inhibitor, 5-10 mg twice daily. Reverse transcribed after extraction, RNA yielded cDNA as the sequencing template. Measured with immunoSEQ multiplex PCR; TCRdb has only the in-frame clones, and not every one. Counted here are about 100,000 clones, 55% to 75% occurring once; the ten biggest clones make up around 15%. This specimen was CD8+ T cells sorted from blood, taken at approximately week 55, from a patient treated with tofacitinib. The source is a human donor with alopecia areata.

There are a few counts of this clone. The V gene is TRBV7-9, the J gene TRBJ2-5; 12 bases map to TRBD2. Germline trimming cut 4 bases from V and 0 bases from J; bases unmatched to any gene: 3. Germline V gene data show CDR1 as SEHNR and CDR2 as FQNEAQ (reference sequence). This CDR3 region has 16 residues. The chain's CDR3 is CASSSRLAGDQETQYF. In nucleotides, the CDR3 is TGTGCCAGCAGCTCTCGACTAGCGGGGGACCAAGAGACCCAGTACTTC.

The chain is built from TRBV6-5 and TRBJ1-5, with a tentative D call TRBD1 (6 bases). The CDR3 spans 14 residues. The ends were cut back, 6 bases at V and 4 bases at J, with 13 bases in the middle. Per germline, CDR1 MNHEY and CDR2 SVGAGI. CDR3 residues: CASRSTGPNQPQHF. Here the CDR3 DNA reads TGTGCCAGCAGGTCGACAGGCCCGAATCAGCCCCAGCATTTT.

The V gene is TRBV4-2, the J gene TRBJ2-3; 12 nucleotides align to TRBD2. This CDR3 region has 16 residues. CDR1 and CDR2 from the germline V gene are LGHNA and YNFKEQ. V was pared by 4 bases and J by 5 bases, with 7 bases of the junction left unmatched. The CDR3 DNA follows: TGTGCCAGCAGCCTGGCTAGCGGGGGGGCTGGAGATACGCAGTATTTT. This codes for CASSLASGGAGDTQYF.

CDR3 in amino acids: CASSTGRWNTEAFF. The CDR3 DNA follows: TGTGCCAGTAGTACGGGACGCTGGAACACTGAAGCTTTCTTT. The chain combines TRBV19 with TRBJ1-1; possible D gene TRBD1, 5 bases. Germline V gene lookup returns CDR1 LNHDA and CDR2 SQIVND (reference sequence). Trimming stripped 4 bases from V and 1 base from J, with 10 bases between. The CDR3 sequence is 14 residues long.

The gene calls are TRBV7-2 and TRBJ1-5; TRBD1 matches at 7 bases. CDR1 and CDR2 (germline): SGHTA, FQGNSA. There are 16 residues in the CDR3. The junction had 9 bases not matched to a gene; V was cut back by 6 bases and J by 1 base. The CDR3 DNA is TGTGCCAGCAGTTTGACCGGGACAGCGAGCAATCAGCCCCAGCATTTT. This encodes CASSLTGTASNQPQHF.

This chain links TRBV2 with TRBJ2-5, with TRBD1 matching over 11 bases. The CDR3 runs to 14 residues. The germline V gene has CDR1 SNHLY and CDR2 FYNNEI. V shed 5 bases, J shed 6 bases, and the junction held 5 bases outside the gene matches. This chain's CDR3 is CASSWTGGLKTQYF. Here the CDR3 DNA reads TGTGCCAGCAGTTGGACAGGGGGCTTAAAGACCCAGTACTTC.

The V gene is TRBV27, the J gene TRBJ1-2; D remains ambiguous. This CDR3 contains 13 residues. Germline CDR1 and CDR2: MNHEY and SMNVEV (reference sequence). With 6 bases removed from V and 7 bases from J, the gap between germline ends came to 15 bases. DNA for the CDR3: TGTGCCAGCAGCTACGGCGGGGTAGGTGGCTACACCTTC. This encodes CASSYGGVGGYTF.

The genes are TRBV30 and TRBJ2-3; 7 nucleotides match TRBD2. This CDR3 spans 14 amino acids. Per germline, CDR1 GTSNPN and CDR2 SVGIG (reference sequence). Germline trimming cut 4 bases from V and 5 bases from J; bases unmatched to any gene: 9. CDR3 in DNA: TGTGCCTGGAATGGGGGACTAATTGTAGATACGCAGTATTTT. This translates into CAWNGGLIVDTQYF.